These 29 T cell receptor beta chains originate from one sample sequenced in a study of Ad26.COV2.S vaccination and SARS-CoV-2 variants. Sequenced by immunoSEQ multiplex PCR; TCRdb stores in-frame clones only, minus some. The top ten hold about 2.7% of the sample, which has roughly 420,000 clones, 80% to 90% seen once. This sample's treatment: some 20 received Ad26.COV2.S at low or high dose, single or two shots; 5 received placebo; per-sample allocation not given. Sampling occurred on day 63 after the first vaccine or placebo injection. The specimen was peripheral blood, collected in a trial of Ad26.COV2.S vaccine versus placebo. The receptors shown here come from a person between 18 and 65 years old who received the Ad26.COV2.S COVID-19 vaccine or a placebo.

The J gene is TRBJ1-4, the V gene TRBV19; D is ambiguous. Per the germline V gene, CDR1 is LNHDA and CDR2 is SQIVND (reference sequence). V was pared by 5 bases and J by 12 bases, with 13 bases between. The CDR3 has 12 amino acids. The CDR3 DNA sequence: TGTGCCAGTAGTTTCGATCAGGCGCAACTGTTTTTT. Translation gives CASSFDQAQLFF.

V is TRBV20-1 and J is TRBJ1-3; D gene unclear. This CDR3 is built from 11 residues. CDR1 is DFQATT, CDR2 SNEGSKA, per germline (reference sequence). V was trimmed by 6 bases and J by 2 bases, leaving 5 bases between them. The DNA for the CDR3 is TGCAGTGCCGAGACTGGAAACACCATATATTTT. This sequence encodes CSAETGNTIYF.

V and J are TRBV28 and TRBJ2-7; D is perhaps TRBD2 (5 bases). Trimming stripped 6 bases from V and 1 base from J, with 10 bases between. Germline CDR1 is MDHEN and CDR2 is SYDVKM. This CDR3 has 13 residues. The DNA for the CDR3 is TGTGCCAGCAGGATCGGGATATCCTACGAGCAGTACTTC. It translates to CASRIGISYEQYF.

The chain has TRBV27 and TRBJ2-1; 8 bases line up with TRBD1. Unmatched junction bases numbered 8, after V lost 6 bases and J lost 4 bases. The CDR3 runs 15 residues. Per germline, CDR1 MNHEY and CDR2 SMNVEV (reference sequence). The CDR3 reads CASRLGTGDYNEQFF. DNA for the CDR3: TGTGCCAGCAGACTCGGGACAGGAGATTACAATGAGCAGTTCTTC.

The chain is built from TRBV12-3 or TRBV12-4 and TRBJ2-1; D remains ambiguous. The CDR3 length is 12 residues. The V and J ends lost 6 bases and 9 bases respectively, with 12 bases between them. CDR3 DNA: TGTGCCAGCAGCTCTCTTGGTGGTGAGCAGTTCTTC. Translating it yields CASSSLGGEQFF.

The chain employs TRBV2 and TRBJ1-5; D possibly corresponds to TRBD1 (6 bases). Trimming cost V 6 bases and J 0 bases, with 15 bases left between them. The CDR3 contains 16 residues. Germline CDR1 is SNHLY and CDR2 is FYNNEI. The CDR3: CASSLGGGYSNQPQHF. CDR3 in DNA: TGTGCCAGCAGCTTGGGGGGGGGCTATAGCAATCAGCCCCAGCATTTT.

The V gene is TRBV6-6, the J gene TRBJ1-3; no clear D. Germline loops: CDR1 MNHNY, CDR2 SVGAGI (reference sequence). Trimming pared 4 bases from V and 3 bases from J, leaving 1 base between. This CDR3 is 11 amino acids long. This chain's CDR3 is CASSFGNTIYF. The DNA for the CDR3 is TGTGCCAGCAGTTTTGGAAACACCATATATTTT.

The J gene is TRBJ2-7, the V gene TRBV13; D uncertain. This CDR3 has 13 amino acids. Germline CDR1 and CDR2: PRHDT and FYEKMQ (reference sequence). Trimming cost V 5 bases and J 3 bases, with 11 bases left between them. CDR3 loop: CASSRNSIYEQYF. Here the CDR3 DNA reads TGTGCCAGCAGCCGTAACAGTATCTACGAGCAGTACTTC.

CDR3 residues: CSATSGANVLTF. CDR3 nucleotide sequence: TGCAGCGCCACGTCTGGGGCCAACGTCCTGACTTTC. The genes are TRBV29-1 and TRBJ2-6, with unresolved D. Trimming removed 7 bases from V and 1 base from J, with 5 bases in between. This CDR3 has 12 residues. Germline CDR1 and CDR2: SQVTM and ANQGSEA.

The rearrangement joins TRBV6-5 to TRBJ2-1; no clear D. Germline lookup yields CDR1 MNHEY and CDR2 SVGAGI. The CDR3 has 12 amino acids. The ends were cut back, 6 bases at V and 6 bases at J, with 9 bases in the middle. The CDR3 here is CASRVYSNEQFF. CDR3 nucleotide sequence: TGTGCCAGCAGGGTATATAGCAATGAGCAGTTCTTC.

J is TRBJ1-3 and V is TRBV24-1; weak D call: TRBD1 (6 bases). The CDR3 covers 15 residues. The germline CDR1 and CDR2 sequences are KGHDR and SFDVKD. V gave up 3 bases and J gave up 1 base, with 9 bases separating them. CDR3 loop: CATSDPTGSGNTIYF. The CDR3 nucleotides read TGTGCCACCAGTGATCCAACAGGGTCTGGAAACACCATATATTTT.

V and J are TRBV28 and TRBJ1-3; the match to TRBD1 covers 12 bases. With V trimmed by 5 bases and J by 0 bases, 8 bases remained unmatched. Germline V gives CDR1 MDHEN, CDR2 SYDVKM. The CDR3 runs to 18 residues. The CDR3 coding sequence is TGTGCCAGCAGTCCCTACCGGGACAGGGGGCTCTCTGGAAACACCATATATTTT. Its translation is CASSPYRDRGLSGNTIYF.

On this clone itself: The identical CDR3 is also encoded by other nucleotide sequences in the sample. The chain recombines TRBV7-2 with TRBJ1-1, with a possible D match to TRBD1 (5 bases). Germline values: CDR1 SGHTA, CDR2 FQGNSA. The CDR3 has 14 residues. Trimming removed 1 base at V and 1 base at J, with 7 bases between. CDR3 region: CASSLDRWNTEAFF. For the CDR3, the DNA is TGTGCCAGCAGCTTAGACAGGTGGAACACTGAAGCTTTCTTT.

The chain carries TRBV5-6 and TRBJ1-1; D call uncertain. V was pared by 0 bases and J by 11 bases, with 14 bases between. Germline CDR1 reads SGHDT; CDR2 reads YYEEEE. The CDR3 is 13 amino acids. The DNA of the CDR3 is TGTGCCAGCAGCTTGGCGTCTATCGATGGGGCTTTCTTT. Its translation is CASSLASIDGAFF.

The chain joins TRBV14 to TRBJ2-3, with TRBD2 matching over 10 bases. Germline V lookup: CDR1 SGHDN, CDR2 FVKESK. This CDR3 has 17 amino acids. Trimming cost V 2 bases and J 5 bases; bases outside gene matches: 10. Here the CDR3 reads CASSQNQLAGRGDTQYF. The CDR3 DNA sequence: TGTGCCAGCAGCCAAAACCAACTAGCGGGGAGGGGAGATACGCAGTATTTT.

This clone was observed a handful of times. The chain has TRBV24-1 and TRBJ2-1, with TRBD1 identical over 7 bases. CDR1 is KGHDR, CDR2 SFDVKD, per germline. The trim removed 0 bases at V and 6 bases at J, leaving 10 bases unmatched. The CDR3 totals 17 residues. The CDR3 region is CATSDLPQGLGGNEQFF. The CDR3 DNA reads TGTGCCACCAGTGATTTGCCACAGGGGCTTGGAGGCAATGAGCAGTTCTTC.

The chain recombines TRBV5-4 with TRBJ2-3, with D perhaps given as TRBD1 or TRBD2 (5 bases each). V gave up 2 bases and J gave up 4 bases, with 8 bases separating them. Germline assignment: CDR1 SGHNT and CDR2 YYREEE (reference sequence). The CDR3 consists of 13 residues. The CDR3 sequence is CASSFPGPDTQYF. Written as DNA, the CDR3 is TGTGCCAGCAGCTTTCCGGGACCAGATACGCAGTATTTT.

The J gene is TRBJ1-1, the V gene TRBV10-3; possibly TRBD1 for D (5 bases). CDR1 is ENHRY, CDR2 SYGVKD, per germline. The CDR3 consists of 16 residues. Trimming cost V 10 bases and J 2 bases, with 23 bases left between them. The CDR3 here is CATAATGNSLNTEAFF. The CDR3 DNA is TGTGCCACCGCCGCTACAGGTAACTCCCTCAACACTGAAGCTTTCTTT.

The V gene is TRBV9, the J gene TRBJ2-1, with 8 bases lining up with TRBD2. There are 14 residues in the CDR3. CDR1 is SGDLS and CDR2 is YYNGEE in the germline V gene. J lost 12 bases, V lost 1 base, and 9 bases had no gene match. The DNA of the CDR3 is TGTGCCAGCAGCGTAAATCCAGCGGGGGCACGGCAGTTCTTC. Protein product: CASSVNPAGARQFF.

The V call is TRBV7-3, the J call TRBJ2-3; no firm D call. The CDR3 loop spans 15 amino acids. Trimming removed 4 bases at V and 8 bases at J, with 19 bases between. CDR1 and CDR2 from the germline V gene are SGHTA and FQGTGA. Written as DNA, the CDR3 is TGTGCCAGCAGCTCCCAACCGGCCCGCCCCGGTACGCAGTATTTT. It specifies CASSSQPARPGTQYF.

V usage is TRBV11-3 and J usage is TRBJ2-1; 9 bases map to TRBD2. This CDR3 contains 14 residues. In germline, CDR1 is SGHNT, CDR2 YENEEA. V dropped 11 bases and J dropped 9; count of bases not matched to a gene: 14. CDR3 bases: TGTGCCGCCGGCGCGGGAGGGGTTTTAGGTGAGCAGTTCTTC. Its translation: CAAGAGGVLGEQFF.

The gene calls are TRBV27 and TRBJ2-3, with 7 bases identical to TRBD2. Germline V lookup: CDR1 MNHEY, CDR2 SMNVEV (reference sequence). The CDR3 has 15 residues. J gave up 6 bases and V 8 bases, and 14 bases lay outside the gene matches. DNA for the CDR3: TGTGCCAGCGGAATTGCCGCGGGAGTGGTGGATACGCAGTATTTT. It is translated as CASGIAAGVVDTQYF.

In its sample, this clone was seen once. V and J are TRBV4-3 and TRBJ1-3; possibly TRBD1 for D (5 bases). Trimming stripped 2 bases from V and 4 bases from J, with 12 bases between. CDR1 and CDR2 (germline): LGHNA, YSLEER. The CDR3 loop spans 15 amino acids. The CDR3 nucleotides are TGCGCCAGCAGCCAAATCGCCAGGGAAGGAAACACCATATATTTT. Translation: CASSQIAREGNTIYF.

The chain couples TRBV4-3 to TRBJ2-7; 9 nucleotides agree with TRBD2. With 0 bases clipped from V and 5 bases from J, the junction kept 11 bases outside the gene matches. This CDR3 is 17 amino acids long. The germline V gene has CDR1 LGHNA and CDR2 YSLEER. As DNA, the CDR3 is TGCGCCAGCAGCCAAGATTTAGCGGGGGCCTCCCGGGACGAGCAGTACTTC. Protein: CASSQDLAGASRDEQYF.

The J gene is TRBJ2-1, the V gene TRBV19, with 13 nucleotides matching TRBD2. This CDR3 comprises 17 residues. The V segment lost 6 bases and the J segment 11 bases; nucleotides outside the gene matches: 16. Germline CDR1 is LNHDA and CDR2 is SQIVND (reference sequence). This CDR3 is CASSYERTSGGSHKQFF. CDR3 sequence (DNA): TGTGCCAGTAGCTATGAGAGGACTAGCGGGGGTTCGCATAAGCAGTTCTTC.

This chain uses TRBV7-2 with TRBJ2-7; 13 bases agree with TRBD2. The CDR3 contains 16 residues. V lost 4 bases to trimming and J lost 5 bases; unmatched junction nucleotides: 8. Germline V gene lookup returns CDR1 SGHTA and CDR2 FQGNSA. CDR3 in amino acids: CASSSTSGRAGHEQYV. The CDR3 bases are TGTGCCAGCAGCTCCACTAGCGGGAGGGCCGGCCACGAGCAGTACGTC.

The CDR3 nucleotides read TGTGCCAGCAGGACGGCTAACTATGGCTACACCTTC. Translating gives CASRTANYGYTF. The chain uses TRBV2 and TRBJ1-2; no reliable D call. The CDR3 runs to 12 residues. CDR1 SNHLY and CDR2 FYNNEI come from the germline V gene. V was clipped by 6 bases and J by 0 bases, with 5 bases between them. Complete variable domain (other parts from reference TRBV2 and TRBJ1-2): EPEVTQTPSHQVTQMGQEVILRCVPISNHLYFYWYRQILGQKVEFLVSFYNNEISEKSEIFDDQFSVERPDGSNFTLKIRSTKLEDSAMYFCASRTANYGYTFGSGTRLTVV.

In this sample, this clone turned up a few times. Other nucleotide sequences in the sample specify the same CDR3. V is TRBV2 and J is TRBJ1-3, with no clear D. V lost 8 bases and J 0 bases, leaving 8 bases between the germline ends. The germline V gene encodes CDR1 SNHLY and CDR2 FYNNEI. The CDR3 length is 13 residues. The CDR3 DNA reads as TGTGCCAGCTCCGGTAGCTCTGGAAACACCATATATTTT. It yields the protein CASSGSSGNTIYF.

The CDR3 coding sequence is TGTGCCAGCAGCCTATCAATAGCGGGGGGTAACACAGATACGCAGTATTTT. This translates into CASSLSIAGGNTDTQYF. This rearrangement joins TRBV27 to TRBJ2-3; 10 bases map to TRBD2. Germline V gene lookup returns CDR1 MNHEY and CDR2 SMNVEV (reference sequence). V shed 6 bases, J shed 2 bases, and the junction held 11 bases outside the gene matches. This CDR3 spans 17 amino acids.